This T cell receptor (beta chain) is drawn from a study of T cell responses to AZD1222 COVID-19 vaccine. Produced via immunoSEQ multiplex PCR; TCRdb's table is partial and in-frame only. The sample comprises 200,000 or so clones, approximately 92% of which are singletons, and roughly a tenth rests with the top ten. This CDR3 region has 16 residues. Per the germline V gene, CDR1 is MDHEN and CDR2 is SYDVKM. Trimming pared 5 bases from V and 0 bases from J, leaving 14 bases between. Comment on this clone: Its target is not known.

Study-wide results and caveats: At baseline, seropositivity was found in only a handful of AZD1222 recipients. Among the donors, most were white British and more were female, and clonal diversity was possibly underestimated.

This sequence was found in an adult in good health. J is TRBJ1-3 and V is TRBV28; D possibly corresponds to TRBD1 (5 bases). This specimen consisted of peripheral blood, obtained on day 0 of AZD1222 vaccination. Written as DNA, the CDR3 is TGTGCCAGCAGTCCCGCGGGGCCTTCCTCTGGAAACACCATATATTTT. Translation: CASSPAGPSSGNTIYF.